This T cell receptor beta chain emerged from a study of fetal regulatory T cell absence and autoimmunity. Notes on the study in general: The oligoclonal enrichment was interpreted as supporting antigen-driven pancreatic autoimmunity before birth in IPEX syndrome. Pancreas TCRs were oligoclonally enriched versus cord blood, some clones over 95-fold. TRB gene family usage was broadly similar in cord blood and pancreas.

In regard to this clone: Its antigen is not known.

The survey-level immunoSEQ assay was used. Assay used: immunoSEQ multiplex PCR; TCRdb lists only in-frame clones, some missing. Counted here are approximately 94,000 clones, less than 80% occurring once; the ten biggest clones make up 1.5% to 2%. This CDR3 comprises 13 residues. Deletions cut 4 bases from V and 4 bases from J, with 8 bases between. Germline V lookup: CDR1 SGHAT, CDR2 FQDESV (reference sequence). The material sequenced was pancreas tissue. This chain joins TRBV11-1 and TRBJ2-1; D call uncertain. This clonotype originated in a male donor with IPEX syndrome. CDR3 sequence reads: CASSSGRYNEQFF. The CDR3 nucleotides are TGTGCCAGCAGCTCCGGACGGTACAATGAGCAGTTCTTC.